This TCR beta chain comes out of a study of T cell repertoires in cytomegalovirus infection. Overall study context: Matching HLA type and CMV infection were both indicated by public TCR beta signatures.

Each CDR3 protein gets one entry after TCRdb re-called the reads with MiXCR. The repertoire holds 800,000 to 950,000 distinct CDR3 sequences, with around a third as singletons. General study points: Summed public TCR beta family frequency identified CMV carriers bearing the relevant HLA. Dominant in the ex vivo response were TCR beta clonotypes restricted by HLA-C and specific for CMV.

A word on this clonotype: Antigen: not known.

The V and J ends lost 0 bases and 5 bases, in that order; junction bases with no gene match: 6. This CDR3 contains 15 residues. Germline V lookup: CDR1 SGDLS, CDR2 YYNGEE. The chain links TRBV9 to TRBJ2-5, with 8 positions matching TRBD2. This sample comprised cultured CD8+ T cells from PBMCs, obtained from culture after CMV antigen stimulation. The sequence derives from a human donor in good health (CMV status not recorded). Some clones in this sample may be carry-over from other donors' samples. This CDR3 reads CASSVAGTRAETQYF. Here the CDR3 DNA reads TGTGCCAGCAGCGTAGCGGGGACTAGGGCTGAGACCCAGTACTTC. The full variable domain, rest sourced from reference TRBV9 and TRBJ2-5, is DSGVTQTPKHLITATGQRVTLRCSPRSGDLSVYWYQQSLDQGLQFLIQYYNGEERAKGNILERFSAQQFPDLHSELNLSSLELGDSALYFCASSVAGTRAETQYFGPGTRLLVL.